Listed here are 24 T cell receptor beta chains from one sample, sequenced in a study of blood T cell repertoires in COVID-19. Produced via immunoSEQ multiplex PCR; TCRdb's table is partial and in-frame only. The repertoire holds about 240,000 clones, with roughly nine tenths as singletons. Specimen: peripheral blood. Receptor source: a man aged 55 to 69 who had recovered from COVID-19.

This rearrangement joins TRBV5-5 to TRBJ2-3, with a possible D match to TRBD2 (5 bases). V was trimmed by 2 bases and J by 4 bases, leaving 8 bases between them. Germline lookup yields CDR1 SGHKS and CDR2 YYEKEE (reference sequence). There are 13 residues in the CDR3. The CDR3, as DNA: TGTGCCAGCAGCTTTAGCGTGGCAGATACGCAGTATTTT. Translation gives CASSFSVADTQYF.

The chain employs TRBV5-5 and TRBJ2-5, with D possibly matching TRBD1 (5 bases). This CDR3 has 14 residues. Germline values: CDR1 SGHKS, CDR2 YYEKEE (reference sequence). V was clipped by 0 bases and J by 7 bases, with 13 bases between them. DNA for the CDR3: TGTGCCAGCAGCTTGGGACAGCCCAGAGTGACCCAGTACTTC. It encodes CASSLGQPRVTQYF.

The rearrangement uses TRBV18 and TRBJ2-7; 7 bases are shared with TRBD1. The germline V gene has CDR1 KGHSH and CDR2 LQKENI. The CDR3 is 15 amino acids. After removal of 5 bases from V and 4 bases from J, the junction contained 11 bases not matched to a gene. The CDR3 region is CASSFNRGTLYEQYF. The CDR3 nucleotides read TGTGCCAGCTCATTCAACAGGGGTACCCTTTACGAGCAGTACTTC.

There are a few counts of this clone. The CDR3: CALTEANYGYTF. The DNA of the CDR3 is TGTGCCTTGACAGAAGCTAACTATGGCTACACCTTC. The chain has TRBV30 and TRBJ1-2; possibly TRBD1 for D (5 bases). Germline V gives CDR1 GTSNPN, CDR2 SVGIG (reference sequence). The CDR3 is 12 amino acids. Trimming cost V 7 bases and J 0 bases, with 9 bases left between them.

The V gene is TRBV10-2, the J gene TRBJ1-1, with D possibly TRBD1 on 5 matching bases. V was cut by 5 bases and J by 5 bases, with 15 bases left in between. The germline gives CDR1 WSHSY, CDR2 SAAADI. The CDR3 loop spans 14 amino acids. The CDR3, as DNA: TGCGCCAGCAGTTTGACAGACGTGAGGACTGAAGCTTTCTTT. This codes for CASSLTDVRTEAFF.

The chain employs TRBV18 and TRBJ2-7; 7 bases fit TRBD1. V lost 5 bases to trimming and J lost 5 bases; unmatched junction nucleotides: 9. This CDR3 region has 14 residues. Looked up from germline, CDR1 is KGHSH and CDR2 is LQKENI. Here the CDR3 DNA reads TGTGCCAGCTCATTGTCGGACAGGTCACACGAGCAGTACGTC. Amino acids: CASSLSDRSHEQYV.

The CDR3, as DNA: TGTGCCACCAGTTCTCTACCGGGACAGGGGGAGACCCAGTACTTC. It yields the protein CATSSLPGQGETQYF. The V call is TRBV24-1, the J call TRBJ2-5; 10 nucleotides align to TRBD1. V trimming: 6 bases; J trimming: 5 bases; junction bases outside the gene matches: 8. The CDR3 contains 15 residues. Germline V gene data show CDR1 as KGHDR and CDR2 as SFDVKD.

This clone has a single count. In DNA, the CDR3 is TGTGCCAGCAGCTCCGACACCGGGACAGGAACTTCACCCCTCCACTTT. Encoded protein: CASSSDTGTGTSPLHF. The rearrangement uses TRBV13 and TRBJ1-6; 8 nucleotides align to TRBD1. The CDR3 sequence is 16 residues long. J gave up 9 bases and V 4 bases, and 11 bases lay outside the gene matches. Per germline, CDR1 PRHDT and CDR2 FYEKMQ (reference sequence).

This clone was seen a few times. The chain recombines TRBV19 with TRBJ2-2; tentatively, D is TRBD1 (6 bases). V dropped 4 bases and J dropped 4 bases, with 10 bases sitting between them. Germline V lookup: CDR1 LNHDA, CDR2 SQIVND (reference sequence). The CDR3 runs to 14 residues. DNA for the CDR3: TGTGCCAGTAGTACCAGGGGATTCACCGGGGAGCTGTTTTTT. It translates to CASSTRGFTGELFF.

The chain is built from TRBV20-1 and TRBJ2-3; D remains ambiguous. V lost 3 bases to trimming and J lost 0 bases, with 10 bases between them. The CDR3 sequence is 14 residues long. CDR1 and CDR2 (germline): DFQATT, SNEGSKA (reference sequence). CDR3 coding DNA: TGCAGTGCTAGTAGAGGAGCTAGCACAGATACGCAGTATTTT. It specifies CSASRGASTDTQYF.

The V call is TRBV2, the J call TRBJ2-1; tentatively, D is TRBD2 (6 bases). V gave up 5 bases and J gave up 1 base, with 21 bases separating them. The germline V gene encodes CDR1 SNHLY and CDR2 FYNNEI. The length of the CDR3 is 18 residues. The CDR3 region has the DNA TGTGCCAGCAGTTCAACCAAGACCGGGGGAAATTCCTACAATGAGCAGTTCTTC. Protein product: CASSSTKTGGNSYNEQFF.

The genes are TRBV6-4 and TRBJ1-2, with TRBD1 matching 7 bases. The CDR3 loop spans 15 amino acids. V trimming: 2 bases; J trimming: 6 bases; junction bases outside the gene matches: 9. CDR1 MRHNA and CDR2 SNTAGT come from the germline V gene. The CDR3 nucleotides read TGTGCCAGCAGTGACCGACCCGGGACAGCCCATGGCTACACCTTC. This gives the protein CASSDRPGTAHGYTF.

This chain uses TRBV5-1 with TRBJ2-5, with TRBD1 identical over 7 bases. Trimming took 4 bases from V and 3 from J; bases not matched to a gene: 3. The CDR3 covers 13 residues. Germline V gives CDR1 SGHRS, CDR2 YFSETQ. The CDR3 bases are TGCGCCAGCAGCAAGACAGGGAAAGAGACCCAGTACTTC. It specifies CASSKTGKETQYF.

The V call is TRBV2, the J call TRBJ2-6; tentative D call: TRBD1 (6 bases). With 4 bases removed from V and 3 bases from J, the gap between germline ends came to 16 bases. Per germline, CDR1 SNHLY and CDR2 FYNNEI. This CDR3 is 17 amino acids long. For the CDR3, the DNA is TGTGCCAGCAGTGCCGACAGGATCTTTAGTGGGGCCAACGTCCTGACTTTC. Residues: CASSADRIFSGANVLTF.

The chain carries TRBV18 and TRBJ2-3; TRBD1 aligns across 7 bases. CDR3 length equals 20 residues. With 2 bases clipped from V and 2 bases from J, the junction kept 19 bases outside the gene matches. CDR1 KGHSH and CDR2 LQKENI come from the germline V gene. The CDR3 DNA reads as TGTGCCAGCTCACCATTTCCGGGACAGCTTTCTCATCTGCTCACAGATACGCAGTATTTT. Protein: CASSPFPGQLSHLLTDTQYF.

V is TRBV10-2 and J is TRBJ1-6; TRBD1 aligns across 7 bases. Germline V gene data show CDR1 as WSHSY and CDR2 as SAAADI. The CDR3 length is 14 residues. The trim removed 6 bases at V and 10 bases at J, leaving 9 bases unmatched. As DNA, the CDR3 is TGCGCCAGCAGGAAGACAGGGATGGAGTCACCCCTCCACTTT. This encodes CASRKTGMESPLHF.

The chain recombines TRBV5-6 with TRBJ1-1; D remains ambiguous. In germline, CDR1 is SGHDT, CDR2 YYEEEE. The V and J ends lost 4 bases and 1 base respectively, with 14 bases between them. CDR3 length: 15 residues. The CDR3 DNA follows: TGTGCCAGCAGCCTCGGGCCCCGGGGGAACACTGAAGCTTTCTTT. This encodes CASSLGPRGNTEAFF.

The V call is TRBV7-2, the J call TRBJ1-1; 7 nucleotides match TRBD1. Trimming at V came to 5 bases and at J to 5 bases, leaving 5 bases not matched to a gene. The V gene's germline CDR1 is SGHTA and CDR2 FQGNSA. The CDR3 spans 13 residues. DNA for the CDR3: TGTGCCAGCAGCCCTCACAGGGGAACTGAAGCTTTCTTT. Translating it yields CASSPHRGTEAFF.

This sequence joins TRBV24-1 and TRBJ2-5; maybe TRBD1 (5 bases). The germline V gene encodes CDR1 KGHDR and CDR2 SFDVKD. This CDR3 has 15 residues. V dropped 4 bases and J dropped 5 bases, with 16 bases sitting between them. The chain's CDR3 is CATSEVQGVRETQYF. The CDR3 DNA reads as TGTGCCACCAGTGAAGTACAAGGGGTGCGGGAGACCCAGTACTTC.

The rearrangement joins TRBV24-1 to TRBJ1-2; 7 bases agree with TRBD1. CDR1 is KGHDR, CDR2 SFDVKD, per germline. The V segment lost 3 bases and the J segment 4 bases; nucleotides outside the gene matches: 4. This CDR3 comprises 14 residues. The CDR3 is CATSDGDRSYGYTF. In nucleotides, the CDR3 is TGTGCCACCAGTGATGGGGACAGATCCTATGGCTACACCTTC.

The CDR3 reads CATRRQGGDEQFF. DNA for the CDR3: TGTGCCACCAGGCGACAGGGTGGCGATGAGCAGTTCTTC. The V call is TRBV24-1, the J call TRBJ2-1; 7 bases are a match to TRBD1. The CDR3 spans 13 residues. Per germline, CDR1 KGHDR and CDR2 SFDVKD. Trimming removed 7 bases from V and 8 bases from J; junction bases left unmatched: 7.

The chain joins TRBV27 to TRBJ1-1, with D unclear. Germline lookup yields CDR1 MNHEY and CDR2 SMNVEV (reference sequence). The germline V and J ends were trimmed by 5 bases and 0 bases, with 7 bases remaining between them. This CDR3 spans 13 amino acids. The CDR3 sequence: CASSLTVNTEAFF. CDR3 sequence (DNA): TGTGCCAGCAGTCTCACGGTGAACACTGAAGCTTTCTTT.

This clone was picked up one time. The chain couples TRBV18 to TRBJ2-5, with 8 nucleotides matching TRBD1. The length of the CDR3 is 15 residues. V lost 2 bases to trimming and J lost 2 bases; unmatched junction nucleotides: 4. Per the germline V gene, CDR1 is KGHSH and CDR2 is LQKENI. The CDR3 DNA follows: TGTGCCAGCTCACCAGGGACAGGACCTCAAGAGACCCAGTACTTC. The encoded protein is CASSPGTGPQETQYF. The full variable domain, with the rest looked up from reference TRBV18 and TRBJ2-5, is NAGVMQNPRHLVRRRGQEARLRCSPMKGHSHVYWYRQLPEEGLKFMVYLQKENIIDESGMPKERFSAEFPKEGPSILRIQQVVRGDSAAYFCASSPGTGPQETQYFGPGTRLLVL.

The chain has TRBV19 and TRBJ1-1; the match to TRBD1 covers 8 bases. Germline CDR1 reads LNHDA; CDR2 reads SQIVND (reference sequence). The ends lost 3 bases at V and 2 bases at J; junction bases unmatched: 8. The CDR3 length is 16 residues. The CDR3 loop reads CASSIGGQVTNTEAFF. Written as DNA, the CDR3 is TGTGCCAGTAGTATTGGGGGACAGGTCACAAACACTGAAGCTTTCTTT.